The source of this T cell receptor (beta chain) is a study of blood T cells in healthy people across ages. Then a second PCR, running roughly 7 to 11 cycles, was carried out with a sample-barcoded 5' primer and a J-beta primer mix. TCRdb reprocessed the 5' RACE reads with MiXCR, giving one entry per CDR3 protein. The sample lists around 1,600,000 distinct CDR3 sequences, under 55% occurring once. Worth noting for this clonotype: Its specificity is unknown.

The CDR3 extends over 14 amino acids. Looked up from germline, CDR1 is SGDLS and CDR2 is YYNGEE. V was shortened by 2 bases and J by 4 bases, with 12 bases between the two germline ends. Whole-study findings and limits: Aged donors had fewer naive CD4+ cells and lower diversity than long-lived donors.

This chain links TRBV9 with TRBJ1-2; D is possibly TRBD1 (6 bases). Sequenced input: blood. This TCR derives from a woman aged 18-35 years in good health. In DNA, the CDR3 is TGTGCCAGCAGCGTCCTGGGGGCTAGCTATGGCTACACCTTC. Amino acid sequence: CASSVLGASYGYTF.